What follows is one T cell receptor (beta chain) and its context. The clone's antigen remains unknown. The input lacks base qualities; no much larger clone sits a single base away. The library relied on the immunoSEQ multiplex PCR assay. The source study handled its data this way. A statistical classification framework was developed to diagnose cytomegalovirus status using the catalog of TCR beta chain sequences. Not all clones reach the TCRdb copy of this immuneACCESS table, which keeps in-frame sequences only. Checked studies attribute under half of the gap to unresolved V genes and leave the rest unexplained. V, J and clone size are those of that table, while D and trimming were read from the DNA. Present in this sample are hundreds of thousands of clones, about 86% of which were seen just once. The top ten hold 2.5% to 3% of the sample. The sample is drawn from a study of cytomegalovirus exposure and HLA in healthy donors listed by TCRdb under 2017. Broadly, across the study: According to a later analysis, the 120 or so validation repertoires were produced on the same platform as the 680 or so repertoires of the first cohort. The study combined high-throughput TCR immunosequencing, statistical association of individual TCRs with disease status, and machine learning to predict cytomegalovirus infection status. The aim of the study was to test whether cataloging public T cell receptors could identify signatures of past pathogen exposure. Along with the approximately 700-subject first cohort, a separate validation cohort of 120 different subjects was used. The paper as a whole reports these results and caveats: Of the cluster scores, 90% to 95% were above 0 in a later analysis, which found that TCRs clustered in the first cohort also tended to co-occur in the 95 to 150 validation repertoires. In vitro tests confirmed that a few of the cytomegalovirus-associated TCR beta chains recognize cytomegalovirus antigens. The validation cohort had no HLA typing available for a later analysis, so co-occurrence within that cohort was assessed over all 120 or so repertoires. Most TCR sequences were seen in very few donors, while some public TCRs were found in many individuals. According to the authors, the approach could potentially be generalized to other disease states and immunological phenotypes. The classifier was reported to diagnose cytomegalovirus status with high specificity and sensitivity in both the original and validation cohorts. In the study, approximately 150 TCR beta chains were listed as associated with cytomegalovirus.

The donors were included in the validation cohort of over a hundred subjects, a group kept apart from the roughly 670-subject first cohort. The receptor was isolated from a man younger than 35 in good health and CMV-seronegative. Sequencing was performed on PBMCs.

The encoded CDR3 is CASSRDLSYEQYF. The bases are TGCGCCAGCAGCCGGGACTTGAGCTACGAGCAGTACTTC. In this chain, TRBV4-3 is recombined with TRBJ2-7; TRBD2 is a possible D gene, resting on 6 matching bases. V lost 4 bases and J lost 3 bases; the stretch between them is 10 bases long. Via the germline V gene, CDR1 is LGHNA and CDR2 YSLEER. Its CDR3 holds 13 amino acids, cysteine through phenylalanine. The only DNA kept is the CDR3, 39 bases in frame from the first base.